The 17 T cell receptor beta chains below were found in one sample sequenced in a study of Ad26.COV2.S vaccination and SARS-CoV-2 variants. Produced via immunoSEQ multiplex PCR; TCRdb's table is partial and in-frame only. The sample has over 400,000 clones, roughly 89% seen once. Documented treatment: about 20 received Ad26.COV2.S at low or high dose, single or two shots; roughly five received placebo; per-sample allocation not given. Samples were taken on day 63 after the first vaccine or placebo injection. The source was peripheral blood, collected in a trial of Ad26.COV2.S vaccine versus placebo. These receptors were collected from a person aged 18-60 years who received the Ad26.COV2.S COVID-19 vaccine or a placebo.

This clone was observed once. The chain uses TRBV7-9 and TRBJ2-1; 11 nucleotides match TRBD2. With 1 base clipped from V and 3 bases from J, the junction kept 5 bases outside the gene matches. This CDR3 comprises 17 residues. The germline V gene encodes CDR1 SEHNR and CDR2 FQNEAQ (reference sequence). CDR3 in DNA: TGTGCCAGCAGCTTAGTGGCTAGCGGGGGGATCTACAATGAGCAGTTCTTC. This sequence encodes CASSLVASGGIYNEQFF. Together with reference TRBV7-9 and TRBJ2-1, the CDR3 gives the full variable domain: DTGVSQNPRHKITKRGQNVTFRCDPISEHNRLYWYRQTLGQGPEFLTYFQNEAQLEKSRLLSDRFSAERPKGSFSTLEIQRTEQGDSAMYLCASSLVASGGIYNEQFFGPGTRLTVL.

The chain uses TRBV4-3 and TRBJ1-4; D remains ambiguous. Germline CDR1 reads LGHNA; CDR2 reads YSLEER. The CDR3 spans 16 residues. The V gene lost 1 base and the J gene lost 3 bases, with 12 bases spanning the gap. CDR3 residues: CASSQGMEPANEKLFF. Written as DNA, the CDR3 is TGCGCCAGCAGCCAAGGCATGGAACCGGCTAATGAAAAACTGTTTTTT.

The CDR3 DNA reads TGTGCCAGTAGTATAAGGGAGGATCAGCCCCAGCATTTT. Residues: CASSIREDQPQHF. This rearrangement joins TRBV19 to TRBJ1-5; no definite D call. The CDR3 contains 13 residues. V lost 2 bases, J lost 5 bases, and 7 bases lay in between. CDR1 is LNHDA, CDR2 SQIVND, per germline (reference sequence).

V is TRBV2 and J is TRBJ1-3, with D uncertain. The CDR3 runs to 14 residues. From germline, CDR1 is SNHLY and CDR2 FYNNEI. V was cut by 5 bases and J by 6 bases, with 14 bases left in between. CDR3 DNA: TGTGCCAGCAGTTGGAACGTGGAGGCAAACACCATATATTTT. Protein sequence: CASSWNVEANTIYF.

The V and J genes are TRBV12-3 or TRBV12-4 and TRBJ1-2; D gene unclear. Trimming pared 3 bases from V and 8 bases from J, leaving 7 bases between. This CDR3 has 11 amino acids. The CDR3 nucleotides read TGTGCCAGCAGTTTTGGGCCGGGCTACACCTTC. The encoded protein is CASSFGPGYTF.

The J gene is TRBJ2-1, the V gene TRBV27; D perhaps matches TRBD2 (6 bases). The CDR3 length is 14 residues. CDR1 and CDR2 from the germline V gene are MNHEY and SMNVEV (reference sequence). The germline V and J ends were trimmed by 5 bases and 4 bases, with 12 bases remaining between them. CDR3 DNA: TGTGCCAGCAGTAGACGCGGGGTTTACAATGAGCAGTTCTTC. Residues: CASSRRGVYNEQFF.

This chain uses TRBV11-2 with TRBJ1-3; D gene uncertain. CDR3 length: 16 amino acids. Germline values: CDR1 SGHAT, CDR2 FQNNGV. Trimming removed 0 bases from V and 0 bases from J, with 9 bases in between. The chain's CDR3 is CASSLERVTSGNTIYF. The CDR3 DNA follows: TGTGCCAGCAGCTTAGAACGGGTAACCTCTGGAAACACCATATATTTT.

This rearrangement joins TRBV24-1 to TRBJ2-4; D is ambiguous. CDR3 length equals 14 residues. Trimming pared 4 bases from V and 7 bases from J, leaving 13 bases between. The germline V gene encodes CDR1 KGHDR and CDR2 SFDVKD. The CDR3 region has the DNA TGTGCCACCAGTGACCCCTGGGTCTCGAACATTCAGTACTTC. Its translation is CATSDPWVSNIQYF.

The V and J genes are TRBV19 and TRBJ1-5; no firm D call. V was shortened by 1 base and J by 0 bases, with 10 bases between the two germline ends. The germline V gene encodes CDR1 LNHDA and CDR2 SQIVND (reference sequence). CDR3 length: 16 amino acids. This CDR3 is CASSIVLGLSNQPQHF. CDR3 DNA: TGTGCCAGTAGTATAGTTCTCGGACTTAGCAATCAGCCCCAGCATTTT.

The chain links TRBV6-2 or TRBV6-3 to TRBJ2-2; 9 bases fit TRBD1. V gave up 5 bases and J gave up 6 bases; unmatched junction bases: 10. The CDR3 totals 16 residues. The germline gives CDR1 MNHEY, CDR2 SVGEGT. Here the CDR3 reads CASSVPGQGKAGELFF. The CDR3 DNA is TGTGCCAGCAGTGTACCGGGACAGGGAAAGGCCGGGGAGCTGTTTTTT.

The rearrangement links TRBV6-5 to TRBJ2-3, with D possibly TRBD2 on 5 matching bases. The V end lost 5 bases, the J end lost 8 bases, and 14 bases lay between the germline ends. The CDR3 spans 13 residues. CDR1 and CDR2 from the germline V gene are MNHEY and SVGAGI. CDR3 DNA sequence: TGTGCCAGCAGTACCGTAGCGCGAGGTACGCAGTATTTT. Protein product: CASSTVARGTQYF.

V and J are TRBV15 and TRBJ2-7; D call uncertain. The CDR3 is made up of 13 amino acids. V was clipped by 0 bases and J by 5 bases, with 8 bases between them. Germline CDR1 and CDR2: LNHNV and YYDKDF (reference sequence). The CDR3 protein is CATSRDLDDEQYV. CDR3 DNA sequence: TGTGCCACCAGCAGAGATTTAGATGACGAGCAGTACGTC.

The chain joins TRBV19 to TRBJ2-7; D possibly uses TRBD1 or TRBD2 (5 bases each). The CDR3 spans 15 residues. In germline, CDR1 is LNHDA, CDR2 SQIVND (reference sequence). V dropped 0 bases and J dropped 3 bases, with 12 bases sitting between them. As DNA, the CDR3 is TGTGCCAGTAGTATAGATATCGGGACGATCTACGAGCAGTACTTC. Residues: CASSIDIGTIYEQYF.

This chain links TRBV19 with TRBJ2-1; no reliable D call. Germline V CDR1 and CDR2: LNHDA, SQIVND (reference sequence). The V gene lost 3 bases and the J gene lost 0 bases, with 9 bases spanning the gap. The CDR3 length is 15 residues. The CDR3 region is CASSMGRSSYNEQFF. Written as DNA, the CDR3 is TGTGCCAGTAGTATGGGCAGGAGCTCCTACAATGAGCAGTTCTTC.

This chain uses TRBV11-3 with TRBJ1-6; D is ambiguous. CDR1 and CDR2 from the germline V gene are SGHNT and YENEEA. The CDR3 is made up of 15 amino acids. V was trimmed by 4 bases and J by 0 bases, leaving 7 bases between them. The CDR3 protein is CASSSRGSYNSPLHF. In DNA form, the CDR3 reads TGTGCCAGCAGCTCCCGGGGCTCCTATAATTCACCCCTCCACTTT.

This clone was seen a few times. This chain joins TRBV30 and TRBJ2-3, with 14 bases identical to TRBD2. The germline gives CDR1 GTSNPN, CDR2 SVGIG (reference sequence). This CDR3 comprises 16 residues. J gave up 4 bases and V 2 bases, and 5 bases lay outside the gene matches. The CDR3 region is CAWSPGLAGDADTQYF. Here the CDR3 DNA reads TGTGCCTGGAGTCCGGGACTAGCGGGAGACGCAGATACGCAGTATTTT. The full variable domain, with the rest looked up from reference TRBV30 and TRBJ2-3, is SQTIHQWPATLVQPVGSPLSLECTVEGTSNPNLYWYRQAAGRGLQLLFYSVGIGQISSEVPQNLSASRPQDRQFILSSKKLLLSDSGFYLCAWSPGLAGDADTQYFGPGTRLTVL.

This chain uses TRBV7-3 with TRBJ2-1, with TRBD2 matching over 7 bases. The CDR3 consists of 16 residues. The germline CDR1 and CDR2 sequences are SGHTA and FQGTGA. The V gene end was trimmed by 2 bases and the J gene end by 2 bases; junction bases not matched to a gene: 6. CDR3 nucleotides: TGTGCCAGCAGCTTAGGGCTAGCGGCAACCTACAATGAGCAGTTCTTC. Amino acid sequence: CASSLGLAATYNEQFF.